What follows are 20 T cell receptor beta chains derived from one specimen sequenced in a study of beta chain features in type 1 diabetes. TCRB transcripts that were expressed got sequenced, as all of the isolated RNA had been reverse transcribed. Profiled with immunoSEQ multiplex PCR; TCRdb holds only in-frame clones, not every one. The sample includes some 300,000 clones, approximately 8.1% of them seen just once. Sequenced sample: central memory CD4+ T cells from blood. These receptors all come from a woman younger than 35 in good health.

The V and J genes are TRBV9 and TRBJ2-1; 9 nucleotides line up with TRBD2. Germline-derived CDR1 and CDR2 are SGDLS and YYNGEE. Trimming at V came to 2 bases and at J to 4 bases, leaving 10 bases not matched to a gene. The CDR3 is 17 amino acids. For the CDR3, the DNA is TGTGCCAGCAGCGTTGGAGCGGGAGGAGGTTCATACAATGAGCAGTTCTTC. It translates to CASSVGAGGGSYNEQFF.

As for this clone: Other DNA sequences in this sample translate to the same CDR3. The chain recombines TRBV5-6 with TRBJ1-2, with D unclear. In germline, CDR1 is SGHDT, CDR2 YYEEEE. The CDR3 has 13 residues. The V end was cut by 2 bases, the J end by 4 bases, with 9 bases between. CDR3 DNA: TGTGCCAGCAGCTTAGCCCAAGCCTATGGCTACACCTTC. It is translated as CASSLAQAYGYTF.

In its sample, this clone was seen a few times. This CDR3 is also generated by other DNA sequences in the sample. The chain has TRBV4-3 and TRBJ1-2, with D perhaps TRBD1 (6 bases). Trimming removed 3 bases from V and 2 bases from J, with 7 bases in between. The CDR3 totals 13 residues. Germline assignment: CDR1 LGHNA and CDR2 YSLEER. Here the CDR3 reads CASSQGQNYGYTF. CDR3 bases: TGCGCCAGCAGCCAGGGACAAAACTATGGCTACACCTTC.

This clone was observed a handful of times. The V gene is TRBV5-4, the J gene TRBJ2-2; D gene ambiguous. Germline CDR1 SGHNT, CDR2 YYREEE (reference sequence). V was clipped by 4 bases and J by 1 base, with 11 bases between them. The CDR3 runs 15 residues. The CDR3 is CASSRDVGNTGELFF. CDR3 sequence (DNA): TGTGCCAGCAGCCGCGATGTGGGGAACACCGGGGAGCTGTTTTTT.

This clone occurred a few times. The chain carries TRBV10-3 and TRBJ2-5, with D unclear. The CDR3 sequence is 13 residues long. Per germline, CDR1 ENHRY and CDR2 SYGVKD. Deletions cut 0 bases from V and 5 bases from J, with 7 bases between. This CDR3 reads CAISESAAETQYF. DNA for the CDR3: TGTGCCATCAGTGAGTCCGCCGCGGAGACCCAGTACTTC.

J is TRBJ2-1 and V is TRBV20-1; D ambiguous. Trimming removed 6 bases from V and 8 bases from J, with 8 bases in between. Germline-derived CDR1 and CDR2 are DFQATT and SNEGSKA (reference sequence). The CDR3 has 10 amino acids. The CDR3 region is CSALGHEQFF. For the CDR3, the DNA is TGCAGTGCCCTGGGCCATGAGCAGTTCTTC.

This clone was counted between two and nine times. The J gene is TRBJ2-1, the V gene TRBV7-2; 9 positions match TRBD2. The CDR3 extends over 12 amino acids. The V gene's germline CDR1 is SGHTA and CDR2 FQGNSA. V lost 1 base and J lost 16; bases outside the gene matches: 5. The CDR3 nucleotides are TGTGCCAGCAGCTTAGGTGCGGGAGGGCCTTTCTTC. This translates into CASSLGAGGPFF.

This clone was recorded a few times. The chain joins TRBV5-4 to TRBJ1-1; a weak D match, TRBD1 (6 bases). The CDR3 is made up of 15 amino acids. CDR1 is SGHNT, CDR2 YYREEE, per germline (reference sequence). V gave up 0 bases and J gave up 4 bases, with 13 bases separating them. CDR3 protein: CASSLDGRGGTEAFF. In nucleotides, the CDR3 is TGTGCCAGCAGCTTGGACGGCAGGGGAGGCACTGAAGCTTTCTTT.

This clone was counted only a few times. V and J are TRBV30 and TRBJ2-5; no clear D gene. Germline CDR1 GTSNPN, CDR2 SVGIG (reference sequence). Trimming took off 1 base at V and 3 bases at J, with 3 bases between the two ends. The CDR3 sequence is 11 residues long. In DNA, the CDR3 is TGTGCCTGGAGTGCTGAAGAGACCCAGTACTTC. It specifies CAWSAEETQYF.

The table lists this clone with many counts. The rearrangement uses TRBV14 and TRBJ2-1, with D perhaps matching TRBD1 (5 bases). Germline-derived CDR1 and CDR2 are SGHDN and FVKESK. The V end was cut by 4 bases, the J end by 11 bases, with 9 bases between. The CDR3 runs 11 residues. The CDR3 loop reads CASSPPGKQFF. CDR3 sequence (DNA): TGTGCCAGCAGCCCGCCAGGGAAGCAGTTCTTC.

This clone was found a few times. The CDR3 nucleotides are TGTGCCAGCAGCGACCCCTCCTCTGGGGCCAACGTCCTGACTTTC. The encoded protein is CASSDPSSGANVLTF. The V gene is TRBV4-2, the J gene TRBJ2-6; D gene ambiguous. CDR1 is LGHNA and CDR2 is YNFKEQ in the germline V gene. V was trimmed by 5 bases and J by 0 bases, leaving 8 bases between them. The CDR3 contains 15 residues.

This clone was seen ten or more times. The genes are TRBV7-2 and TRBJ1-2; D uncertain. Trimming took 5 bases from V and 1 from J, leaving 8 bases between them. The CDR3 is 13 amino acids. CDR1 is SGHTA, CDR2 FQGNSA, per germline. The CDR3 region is CASSRPLNYGYTF. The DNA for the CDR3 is TGTGCCAGCAGCCGTCCCCTTAACTATGGCTACACCTTC.

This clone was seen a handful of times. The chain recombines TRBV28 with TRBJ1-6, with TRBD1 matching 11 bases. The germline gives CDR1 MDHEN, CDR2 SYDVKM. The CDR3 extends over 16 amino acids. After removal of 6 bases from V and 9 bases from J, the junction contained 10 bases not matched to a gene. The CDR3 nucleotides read TGTGCCAGCAGACGTCGGACAGGGGGCATCGGTTCACCCCTCCACTTT. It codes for CASRRRTGGIGSPLHF.

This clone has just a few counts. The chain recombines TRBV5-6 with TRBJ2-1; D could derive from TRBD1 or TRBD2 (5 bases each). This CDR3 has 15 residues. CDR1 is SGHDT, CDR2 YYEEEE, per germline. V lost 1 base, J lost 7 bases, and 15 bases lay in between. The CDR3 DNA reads TGTGCCAGCAGCTTGTTTGGGGGAAGAATGAATGAGCAGTTCTTC. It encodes CASSLFGGRMNEQFF.

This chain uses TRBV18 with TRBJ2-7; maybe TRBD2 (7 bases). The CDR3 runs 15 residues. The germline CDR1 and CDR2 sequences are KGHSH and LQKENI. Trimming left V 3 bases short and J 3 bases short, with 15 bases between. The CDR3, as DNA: TGTGCCAGCTCACCTACTAGAGGGGGGGACTACGAGCAGTACTTC. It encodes CASSPTRGGDYEQYF.

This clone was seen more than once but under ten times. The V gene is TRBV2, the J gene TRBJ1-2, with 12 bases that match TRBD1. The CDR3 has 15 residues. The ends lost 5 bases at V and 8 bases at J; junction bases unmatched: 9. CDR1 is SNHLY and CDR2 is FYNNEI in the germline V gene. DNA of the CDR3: TGTGCCAGCAGTCCTCGGGACAGGGGGCCTCTGGGCTACACCTTC. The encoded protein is CASSPRDRGPLGYTF.

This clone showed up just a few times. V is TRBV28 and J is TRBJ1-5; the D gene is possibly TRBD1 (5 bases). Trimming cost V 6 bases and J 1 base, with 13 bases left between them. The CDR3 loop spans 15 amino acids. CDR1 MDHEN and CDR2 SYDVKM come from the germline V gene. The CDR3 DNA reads TGTGCCAGCAGGCGCCTTCAGGGAAGCAATCAGCCCCAGCATTTT. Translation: CASRRLQGSNQPQHF.

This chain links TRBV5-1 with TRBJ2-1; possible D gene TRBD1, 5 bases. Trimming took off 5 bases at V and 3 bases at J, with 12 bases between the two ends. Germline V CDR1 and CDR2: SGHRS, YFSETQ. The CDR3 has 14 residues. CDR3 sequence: CASRVFDSYNEQFF. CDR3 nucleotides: TGCGCCAGCAGAGTTTTTGACAGCTACAATGAGCAGTTCTTC.

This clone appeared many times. CDR3 DNA sequence: TGTGCCTGGAGTCTACAGGGGGGCAATCAGCCCCAGCATTTT. As protein: CAWSLQGGNQPQHF. The chain joins TRBV30 to TRBJ1-5, with TRBD1 matching over 8 bases. Losses at the gene ends were 2 bases for V and 2 bases for J; bases not matched to a gene: 2. CDR1 GTSNPN and CDR2 SVGIG come from the germline V gene (reference sequence). The CDR3 is made up of 14 amino acids.

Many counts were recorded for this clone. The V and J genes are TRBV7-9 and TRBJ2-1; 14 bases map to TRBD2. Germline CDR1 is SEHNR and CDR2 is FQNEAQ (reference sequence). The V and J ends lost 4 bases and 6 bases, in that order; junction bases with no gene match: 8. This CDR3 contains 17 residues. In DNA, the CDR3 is TGTGCCAGCAGCTCGGGACTAGCGGGGGCTCGTATCAATGAGCAGTTCTTC. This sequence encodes CASSSGLAGARINEQFF.